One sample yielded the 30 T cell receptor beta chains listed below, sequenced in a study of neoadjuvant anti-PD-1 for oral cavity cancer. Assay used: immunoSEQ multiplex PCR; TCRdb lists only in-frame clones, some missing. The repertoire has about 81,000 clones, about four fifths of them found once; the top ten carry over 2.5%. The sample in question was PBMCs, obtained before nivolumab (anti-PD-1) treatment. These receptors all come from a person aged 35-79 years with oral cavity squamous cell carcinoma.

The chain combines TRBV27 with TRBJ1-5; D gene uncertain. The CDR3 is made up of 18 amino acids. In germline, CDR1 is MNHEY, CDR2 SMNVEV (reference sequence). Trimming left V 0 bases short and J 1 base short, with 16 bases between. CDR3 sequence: CASSLSVYTARSNQPQHF. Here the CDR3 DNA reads TGTGCCAGCAGTTTATCGGTTTACACGGCACGGAGCAATCAGCCCCAGCATTTT.

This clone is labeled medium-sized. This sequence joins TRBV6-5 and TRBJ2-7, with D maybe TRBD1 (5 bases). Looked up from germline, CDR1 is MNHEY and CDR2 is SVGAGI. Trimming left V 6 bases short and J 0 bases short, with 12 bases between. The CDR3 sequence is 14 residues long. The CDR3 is CASSQTGGSYEQYF. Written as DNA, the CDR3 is TGTGCCAGCAGCCAAACAGGCGGCTCCTACGAGCAGTACTTC.

The CDR3 DNA reads TGTGCCTGGGCGACAGGGAGTTGGGAGACCCAGTACTTC. Amino acids: CAWATGSWETQYF. V gene TRBV30 combines with J gene TRBJ2-5; 7 bases line up with TRBD1. This CDR3 has 13 residues. V was clipped by 5 bases and J by 5 bases; unmatched bases: 8. Per the germline V gene, CDR1 is GTSNPN and CDR2 is SVGIG (reference sequence).

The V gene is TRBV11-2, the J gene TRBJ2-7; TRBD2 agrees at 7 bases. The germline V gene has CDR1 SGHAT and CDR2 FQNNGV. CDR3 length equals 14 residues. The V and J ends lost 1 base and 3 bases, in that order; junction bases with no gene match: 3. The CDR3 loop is CASSLVGGIYEQYF. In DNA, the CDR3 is TGTGCCAGCAGCTTAGTCGGGGGGATCTACGAGCAGTACTTC. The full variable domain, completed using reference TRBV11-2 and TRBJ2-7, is EAGVAQSPRYKIIEKRQSVAFWCNPISGHATLYWYQQILGQGPKLLIQFQNNGVVDDSQLPKDRFSAERLKGVDSTLKIQPAKLEDSAVYLCASSLVGGIYEQYFGPGTRLTVT.

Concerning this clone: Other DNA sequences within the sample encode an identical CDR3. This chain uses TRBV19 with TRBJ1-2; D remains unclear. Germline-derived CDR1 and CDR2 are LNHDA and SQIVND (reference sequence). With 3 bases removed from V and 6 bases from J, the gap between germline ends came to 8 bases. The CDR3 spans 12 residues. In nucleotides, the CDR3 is TGTGCCAGTAGTATTGGCGGTGATGGCTACACCTTC. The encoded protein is CASSIGGDGYTF.

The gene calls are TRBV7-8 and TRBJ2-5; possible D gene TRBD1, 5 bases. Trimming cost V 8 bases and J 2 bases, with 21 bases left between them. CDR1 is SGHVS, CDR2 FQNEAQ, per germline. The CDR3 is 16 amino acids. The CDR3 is CASGMSRQQLQETQYF. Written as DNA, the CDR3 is TGTGCCAGCGGGATGTCCCGACAGCAATTACAAGAGACCCAGTACTTC.

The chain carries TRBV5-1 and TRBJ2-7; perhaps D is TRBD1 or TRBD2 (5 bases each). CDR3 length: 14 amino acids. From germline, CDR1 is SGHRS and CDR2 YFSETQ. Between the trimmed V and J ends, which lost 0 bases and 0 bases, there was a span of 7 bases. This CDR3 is CASSLGGNSYEQYF. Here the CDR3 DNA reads TGCGCCAGCAGCTTGGGGGGGAACTCCTACGAGCAGTACTTC.

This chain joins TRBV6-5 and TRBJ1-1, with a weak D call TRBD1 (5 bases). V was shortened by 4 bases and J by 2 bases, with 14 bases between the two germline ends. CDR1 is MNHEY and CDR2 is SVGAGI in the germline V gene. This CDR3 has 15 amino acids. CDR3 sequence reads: CASSSLTDLNTEAFF. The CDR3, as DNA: TGTGCCAGCAGTTCCTTGACAGACCTAAACACTGAAGCTTTCTTT.

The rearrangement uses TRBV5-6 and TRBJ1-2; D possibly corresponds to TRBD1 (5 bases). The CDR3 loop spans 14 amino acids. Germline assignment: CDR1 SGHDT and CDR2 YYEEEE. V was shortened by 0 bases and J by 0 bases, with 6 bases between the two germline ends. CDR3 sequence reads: CASSLAGANYGYTF. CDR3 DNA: TGTGCCAGCAGCTTGGCGGGGGCTAACTATGGCTACACCTTC.

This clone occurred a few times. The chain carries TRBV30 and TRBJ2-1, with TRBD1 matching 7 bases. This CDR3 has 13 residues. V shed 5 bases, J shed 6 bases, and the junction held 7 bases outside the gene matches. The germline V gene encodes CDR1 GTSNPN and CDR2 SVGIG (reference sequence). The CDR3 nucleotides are TGTGCCTGGCATGTGAGGGGGCTCAATGAGCAGTTCTTC. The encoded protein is CAWHVRGLNEQFF.

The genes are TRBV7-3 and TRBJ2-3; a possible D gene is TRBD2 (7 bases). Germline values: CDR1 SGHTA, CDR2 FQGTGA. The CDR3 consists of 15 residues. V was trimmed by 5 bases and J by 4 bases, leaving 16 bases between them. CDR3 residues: CASSPGGQWADTQYF. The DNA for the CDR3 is TGTGCCAGCAGCCCCGGGGGGCAGTGGGCAGATACGCAGTATTTT.

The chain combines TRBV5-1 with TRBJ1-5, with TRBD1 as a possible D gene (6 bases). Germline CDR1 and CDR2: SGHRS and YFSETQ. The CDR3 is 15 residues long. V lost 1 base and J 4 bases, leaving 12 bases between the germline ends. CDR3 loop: CASSLSGGRNQPQHF. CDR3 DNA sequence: TGCGCCAGCAGCTTGTCGGGGGGCAGGAATCAGCCCCAGCATTTT.

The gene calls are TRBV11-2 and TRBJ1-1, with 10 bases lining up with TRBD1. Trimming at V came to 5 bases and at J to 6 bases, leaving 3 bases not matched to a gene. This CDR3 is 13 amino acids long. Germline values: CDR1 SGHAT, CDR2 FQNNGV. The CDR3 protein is CASSGTGVPEAFF. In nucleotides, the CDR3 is TGTGCCAGCAGCGGGACAGGGGTCCCTGAAGCTTTCTTT.

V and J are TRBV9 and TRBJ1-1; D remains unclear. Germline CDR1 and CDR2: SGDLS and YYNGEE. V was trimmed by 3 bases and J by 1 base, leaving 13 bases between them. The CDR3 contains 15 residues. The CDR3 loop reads CASSAGPPRNTEAFF. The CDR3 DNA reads TGTGCCAGCAGCGCAGGACCGCCAAGGAACACTGAAGCTTTCTTT. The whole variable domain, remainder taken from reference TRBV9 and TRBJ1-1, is DSGVTQTPKHLITATGQRVTLRCSPRSGDLSVYWYQQSLDQGLQFLIQYYNGEERAKGNILERFSAQQFPDLHSELNLSSLELGDSALYFCASSAGPPRNTEAFFGQGTRLTVV.

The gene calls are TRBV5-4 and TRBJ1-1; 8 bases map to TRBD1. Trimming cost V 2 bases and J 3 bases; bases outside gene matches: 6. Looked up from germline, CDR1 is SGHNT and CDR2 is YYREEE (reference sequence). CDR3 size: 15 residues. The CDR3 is CASSFQGQGYTEAFF. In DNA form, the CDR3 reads TGTGCCAGCAGCTTCCAAGGACAGGGCTACACTGAAGCTTTCTTT.

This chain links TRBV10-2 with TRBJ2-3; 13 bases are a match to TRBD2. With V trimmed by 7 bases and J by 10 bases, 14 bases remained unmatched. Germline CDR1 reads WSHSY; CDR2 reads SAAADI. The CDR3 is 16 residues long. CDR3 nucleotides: TGCGCCAGCATCCCAGACCGGACTAGCGGGAGTGCTGCGCAGTATTTT. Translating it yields CASIPDRTSGSAAQYF.

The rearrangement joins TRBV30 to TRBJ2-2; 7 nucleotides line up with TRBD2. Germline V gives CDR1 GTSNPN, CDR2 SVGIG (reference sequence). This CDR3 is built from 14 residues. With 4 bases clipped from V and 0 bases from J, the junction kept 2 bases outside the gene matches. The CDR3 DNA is TGTGCCTGGAAAGGGACTACGAACACCGGGGAGCTGTTTTTT. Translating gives CAWKGTTNTGELFF.

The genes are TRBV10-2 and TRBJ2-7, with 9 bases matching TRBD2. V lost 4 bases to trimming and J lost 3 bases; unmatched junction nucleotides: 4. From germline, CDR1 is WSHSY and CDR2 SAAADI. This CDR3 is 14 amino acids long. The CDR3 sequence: CASSVASGNYEQYF. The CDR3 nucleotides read TGCGCCAGCAGTGTGGCTAGCGGGAACTACGAGCAGTACTTC.

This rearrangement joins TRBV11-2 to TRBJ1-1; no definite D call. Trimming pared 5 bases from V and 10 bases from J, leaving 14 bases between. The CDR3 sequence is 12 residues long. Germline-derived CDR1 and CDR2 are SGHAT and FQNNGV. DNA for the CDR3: TGTGCCAGCAGCCCCTTTGGGGTGCGAGCTTTCTTT. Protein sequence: CASSPFGVRAFF.

The CDR3 nucleotides are TGTGCCAGCAGCTCGGGACTGCCCTCGGGGGAGCAGTTCTTC. Residues: CASSSGLPSGEQFF. The rearrangement links TRBV7-3 to TRBJ2-1; D perhaps matches TRBD2 (6 bases). This CDR3 has 14 residues. Trimming took off 4 bases at V and 10 bases at J, with 17 bases between the two ends. Germline assignment: CDR1 SGHTA and CDR2 FQGTGA. The whole variable domain, remainder taken from reference TRBV7-3 and TRBJ2-1, is GAGVSQTPSNKVTEKGKYVELRCDPISGHTALYWYRQSLGQGPEFLIYFQGTGAADDSGLPNDRFFAVRPEGSVSTLKIQRTERGDSAVYLCASSSGLPSGEQFFGPGTRLTVL.

CDR3: CASSLLGQGRQTQYF. In DNA, the CDR3 is TGTGCCAGCAGCTTGCTGGGACAGGGAAGGCAAACGCAGTATTTT. The rearrangement uses TRBV5-4 and TRBJ2-3; TRBD1 matches 9 bases. V shed 1 base and J 9 bases; nucleotides not matched to a gene: 9. The V gene's germline CDR1 is SGHNT and CDR2 YYREEE (reference sequence). This CDR3 is built from 15 residues.

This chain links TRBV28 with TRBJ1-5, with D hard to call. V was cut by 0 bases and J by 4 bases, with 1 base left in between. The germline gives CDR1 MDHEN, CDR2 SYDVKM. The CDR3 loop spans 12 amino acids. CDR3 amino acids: CASSLWNQPQHF. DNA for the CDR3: TGTGCCAGCAGTTTATGGAATCAGCCCCAGCATTTT.

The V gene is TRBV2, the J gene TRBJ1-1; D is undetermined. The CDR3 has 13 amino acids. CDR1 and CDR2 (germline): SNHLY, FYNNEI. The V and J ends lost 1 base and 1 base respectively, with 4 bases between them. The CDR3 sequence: CASSEEANTEAFF. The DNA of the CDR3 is TGTGCCAGCAGTGAAGAGGCGAACACTGAAGCTTTCTTT.

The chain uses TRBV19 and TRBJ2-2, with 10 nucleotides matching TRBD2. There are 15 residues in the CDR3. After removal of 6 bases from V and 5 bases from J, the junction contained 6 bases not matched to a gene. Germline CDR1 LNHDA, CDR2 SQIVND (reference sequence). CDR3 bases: TGTGCCAGTAGATTAGCGGGAGGATATACCGGGGAGCTGTTTTTT. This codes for CASRLAGGYTGELFF.

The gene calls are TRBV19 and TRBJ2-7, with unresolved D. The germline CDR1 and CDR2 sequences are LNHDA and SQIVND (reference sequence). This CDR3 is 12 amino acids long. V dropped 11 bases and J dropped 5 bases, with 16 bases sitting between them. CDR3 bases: TGTGCCTCAGTGGGCGATTCCAACGAGCAGTACTTC. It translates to CASVGDSNEQYF.

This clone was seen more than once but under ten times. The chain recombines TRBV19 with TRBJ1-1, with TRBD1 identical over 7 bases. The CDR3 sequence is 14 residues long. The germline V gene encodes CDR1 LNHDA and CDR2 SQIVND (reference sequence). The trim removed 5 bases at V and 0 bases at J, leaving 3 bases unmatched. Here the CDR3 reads CASSPQGMNTEAFF. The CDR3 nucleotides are TGTGCCAGTAGTCCACAGGGGATGAACACTGAAGCTTTCTTT.

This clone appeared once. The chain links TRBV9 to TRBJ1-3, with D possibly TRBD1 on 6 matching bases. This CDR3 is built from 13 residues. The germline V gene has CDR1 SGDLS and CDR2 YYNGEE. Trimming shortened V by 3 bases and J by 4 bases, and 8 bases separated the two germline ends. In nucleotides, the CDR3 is TGTGCCAGCAGCGAGGGGGTAGGAAACACCATATATTTT. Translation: CASSEGVGNTIYF.

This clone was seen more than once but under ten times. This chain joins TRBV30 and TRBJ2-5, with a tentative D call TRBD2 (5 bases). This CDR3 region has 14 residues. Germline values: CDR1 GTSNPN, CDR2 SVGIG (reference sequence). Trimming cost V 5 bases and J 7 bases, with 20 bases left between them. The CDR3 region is CAWEGQRAKWTQYF. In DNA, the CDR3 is TGTGCCTGGGAGGGCCAACGGGCCAAGTGGACCCAGTACTTC.

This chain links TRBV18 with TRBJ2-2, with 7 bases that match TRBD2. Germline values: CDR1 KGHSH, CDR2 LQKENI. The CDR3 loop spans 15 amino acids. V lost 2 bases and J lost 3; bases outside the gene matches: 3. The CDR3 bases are TGTGCCAGCTCACCAAGCGGGACTTACACCGGGGAGCTGTTTTTT. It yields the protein CASSPSGTYTGELFF. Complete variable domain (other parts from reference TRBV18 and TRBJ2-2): NAGVMQNPRHLVRRRGQEARLRCSPMKGHSHVYWYRQLPEEGLKFMVYLQKENIIDESGMPKERFSAEFPKEGPSILRIQQVVRGDSAAYFCASSPSGTYTGELFFGEGSRLTVL.

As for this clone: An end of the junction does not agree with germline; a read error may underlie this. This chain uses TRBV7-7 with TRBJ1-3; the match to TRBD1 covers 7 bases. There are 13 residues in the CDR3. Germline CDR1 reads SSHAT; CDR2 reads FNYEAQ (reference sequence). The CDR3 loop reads CASSPGQANTIYF. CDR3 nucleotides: TGTGCTAGCAGCCCAGGACAGGCAAACACCATATATTTT.